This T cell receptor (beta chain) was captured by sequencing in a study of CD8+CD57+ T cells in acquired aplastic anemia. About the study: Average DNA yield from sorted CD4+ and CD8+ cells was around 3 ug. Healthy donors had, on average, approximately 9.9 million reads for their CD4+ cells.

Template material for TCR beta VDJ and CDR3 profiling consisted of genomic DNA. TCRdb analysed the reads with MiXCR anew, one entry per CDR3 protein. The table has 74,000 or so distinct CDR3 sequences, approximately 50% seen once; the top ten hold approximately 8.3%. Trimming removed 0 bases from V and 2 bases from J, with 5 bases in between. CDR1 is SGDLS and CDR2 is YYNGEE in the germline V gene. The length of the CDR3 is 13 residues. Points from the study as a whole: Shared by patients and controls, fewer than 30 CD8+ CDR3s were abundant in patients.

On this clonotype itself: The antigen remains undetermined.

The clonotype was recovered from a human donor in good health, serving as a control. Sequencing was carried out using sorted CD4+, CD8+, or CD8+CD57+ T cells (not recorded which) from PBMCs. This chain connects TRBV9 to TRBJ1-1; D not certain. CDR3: CASSVGKNTEAFF. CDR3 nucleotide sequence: TGTGCCAGCAGCGTAGGGAAAAACACTGAAGCTTTCTTT.